This T cell receptor beta chain originates from a study of blood T cell repertoires in COVID-19. Study overall: The samples span acute and convalescent COVID-19 from the United States, Italy and Spain.

In the authors' methods: Estimation of nucleated cell counts relied on the amplification of reference gene primers. Repertoires were generated with immunoSEQ multiplex PCR, while TCRdb's copy carries only in-frame clones and drops some. For V, J and clone size, that table is used; D and trimming come from the DNA. The repertoire holds about 200,000 clones, with 90% as singletons. The CDR3 is 15 residues long. V was cut by 0 bases and J by 3 bases, with 12 bases left in between. CDR1 is MNHNS and CDR2 is SASEGT in the germline V gene. The gene calls are TRBV6-1 and TRBJ2-7; maybe TRBD1 (6 bases). Sequenced: PBMCs or T cells enriched from blood (not recorded which). This TCR came from a man aged 25 to 45 who had recovered from COVID-19. The CDR3 sequence is CASSEAWGRFYEQYF. CDR3 nucleotides: TGTGCCAGCAGTGAAGCATGGGGGCGATTCTACGAGCAGTACTTC.